This T cell receptor (delta chain) was profiled in a study of Vδ1+ human thymocytes. Study conclusions and caveats: TRD repertoires were essentially private, unlike widely shared TRG clonotypes. Bulk repertoire data may be misinterpreted because of unexpected Vdelta2 sequences. In the thymus, TRG and TRD repertoires looked highly polyclonal with Gaussian CDR3 lengths. Roughly 22% of thymic delta-chain sequences were Vdelta2, with few Vdelta3, unlike blood Vdelta1+ controls.

The CDR3 is 22 residues long. Germline-derived CDR1 and CDR2 are TSWWSYY and QGS. Germline trimming cut 0 bases from V and 8 bases from J; bases unmatched to any gene: 28. There are a few counts of this clone. Its antigen is as yet unknown. Sequences come from RNA converted to cDNA by reverse transcription. The CDR3 regions were amplified by multiplex PCR from V-gene primers to a constant-region primer. TCRdb re-called the multiplex PCR reads through CATT. This repertoire shows some 27,000 delta-chain clones, roughly 6.7% found once; its top ten account for approximately 1%. Sequencing input: Vdelta1+ gamma-delta thymocytes from the thymus. Noted subset: FACS-sorted CD3+ TCRalphabeta- TCRVdelta1+ TCRVdelta2- thymocytes. The clonotype was recovered from a girl in the first two years of life who had congenital heart surgery. The chain combines TRDV1 with TRDJ1; 9 positions match TRDD2. The CDR3 nucleotides are TGTGCTCTTGGGGAACTTGTATCCTTCCTACTGCTGGGGGGGGTGGCCCCCCGAAAACTCATCTTT. It codes for CALGELVSFLLLGGVAPRKLIF.